This is a list of T cell receptor beta chains from one sample in a study of blood T cell repertoires in COVID-19. Sequencing used immunoSEQ multiplex PCR; TCRdb keeps in-frame clones, though not all of them. Of 49,000 or so clones in the sample, roughly 85% were seen once. Material for sequencing was peripheral blood. The origin of the receptors is a woman aged 80 or older with COVID-19, enrolled during active disease. Both conserved end residues are part of each CDR3. Fields, in order: D gene, clone size, V gene, J gene, CDR3 protein, CDR3 DNA. The D gene is left open where the match is weak. Some rows mark clone size as missing; the rest say once, few, many or name a class of expanded clone.

TRBD1	.	TRBV18	TRBJ2-1	CASSPDRAGGNEQFF	TGTGCCAGCTCACCCGACAGGGCGGGCGGCAATGAGCAGTTCTTC
.	.	TRBV7-2	TRBJ1-1	CASSSQAMNTEAFF	TGTGCCAGCAGCTCACAGGCTATGAACACTGAAGCTTTCTTT
TRBD2	.	TRBV4-3	TRBJ2-3	CASSQARSSGSTDTQYF	TGCGCCAGCAGCCAAGCGAGGTCTAGCGGGAGCACAGATACGCAGTATTTT
.	.	TRBV2	TRBJ2-3	CASGEQGTDTQYF	TGTGCCAGCGGGGAACAGGGAACAGATACGCAGTATTTT
TRBD2	.	TRBV10-3	TRBJ2-2	CAISGTSGYSGELFF	TGTGCCATCAGTGGGACTAGCGGGTATAGCGGGGAGCTGTTTTTT
.	few	TRBV4-2	TRBJ2-2	CASSQGGPTGELFF	TGTGCCAGCAGCCAAGGAGGGCCGACCGGGGAGCTGTTTTTT
TRBD2	.	TRBV3-1/TRBV3-2	TRBJ2-3	CASSQESASGGNTDTQYF	TGTGCCAGCAGCCAAGAGTCGGCTAGCGGGGGGAACACAGATACGCAGTATTTT
.	few	TRBV28	TRBJ1-5	CASSGMDNQPQHF	TGTGCCAGTTCAGGGATGGACAATCAGCCCCAGCATTTT
TRBD1	.	TRBV4-3	TRBJ2-3	CASSQLSGQGADTQYF	TGCGCCAGCAGCCAACTATCGGGGCAGGGGGCAGATACGCAGTATTTT
.	.	TRBV12-3/TRBV12-4	TRBJ1-1	CASSLRGNTEAFF	TGTGCCAGCAGCCTTCGAGGAAACACTGAAGCTTTCTTT
TRBD2	.	TRBV14	TRBJ2-7	CASSQVSPGLTYEQYF	TGTGCCAGCAGCCAAGTATCCCCGGGACTAACCTACGAGCAGTACTTC
.	.	TRBV5-4	TRBJ2-2	CASSFAEANTGELFF	TGTGCCAGCAGCTTTGCGGAAGCGAACACCGGGGAGCTGTTTTTT
.	.	TRBV6-1	TRBJ2-7	CASSEPETGNEQYF	TGTGCCAGCAGTGAACCCGAAACAGGGAACGAGCAGTACTTC